The present T cell receptor (beta chain) was sequenced within a study of blood T cell repertoires in COVID-19. For the study at large: The study drew acute and convalescent COVID-19 samples from the United States, Italy and Spain.

Germline V gives CDR1 SQVTM, CDR2 ANQGSEA. V was clipped by 6 bases and J by 0 bases, with 15 bases between them. This CDR3 is 14 amino acids long. A Seattle source enrolled patients during active infection and followed them longitudinally. Data came from immunoSEQ multiplex PCR; TCRdb stores just in-frame clones and leaves some out. The repertoire holds 200,000 to 300,000 clones, with nearly 95% as singletons. This sequence was found in a young man with COVID-19, enrolled during active disease. Sequencing was done on a sample of peripheral blood. V usage is TRBV29-1 and J usage is TRBJ2-7; D may be TRBD1 (5 bases). The CDR3 is CSVGPRASSYEQYF. DNA of the CDR3: TGCAGCGTGGGGCCCAGGGCTAGCTCCTACGAGCAGTACTTC.